The next 28 T cell receptor beta chains were all read from a single sample in a study of molecular identifiers for immune sequencing clone quantification. MiXCR, applied by TCRdb to the PCR reads, yields one record per CDR3 protein. The sample consists of approximately 90,000 distinct CDR3 sequences, 24% of them appearing once. The specimen sequenced was naive CD8+ T cells from blood, with Jurkat cell RNA spiked in. Subset indicated: FACS-sorted CD8+CD4-CCR7+CD45RA+ naive T cells. All receptors come from a human donor in good health. Some libraries in this study had Jurkat cell RNA spiked in.

Details on this clonotype: A clone one base away is much larger, so this may be a read error. The gene calls are TRBV5-6 and TRBJ2-1, with D tentatively TRBD1 or TRBD2 (7 bases each). Per the germline V gene, CDR1 is SGHDT and CDR2 is YYEEEE. The CDR3 spans 18 residues. The CDR3 nucleotides read TGTGCCGGCAGCTCCGCAGGGGGGGGGCCCTGGGCCTACAATGAGCAGTTCTTC. Translating gives CAGSSAGGGPWAYNEQFF.

This clonotype appeared many times. This rearrangement joins TRBV29-1 to TRBJ2-2; TRBD1 aligns across 8 bases. After removal of 3 bases from V and 4 bases from J, the junction contained 7 bases not matched to a gene. The V gene's germline CDR1 is SQVTM and CDR2 ANQGSEA. The CDR3 contains 15 residues. This CDR3 reads CSVDGGQGGTGELFF. The CDR3 bases are TGCAGCGTTGACGGAGGACAGGGCGGCACCGGGGAGCTGTTTTTT.

As to this clonotype: A clone one base away is much larger, so this may be a read error. J is TRBJ2-1 and V is TRBV4-1; D perhaps matches TRBD1 (5 bases). Germline CDR1 reads MGHRA; CDR2 reads YSYEKL. The CDR3 runs to 16 residues. CDR3 residues: CASSQSTVSSYSEQFF. The DNA of the CDR3 is TGCGCCAGCAGCCAATCGACAGTCAGCTCCTACAGTGAGCAGTTCTTC.

This clonotype was observed many times. This chain links TRBV4-3 with TRBJ1-1; weak D call: TRBD1 (5 bases). The germline CDR1 and CDR2 sequences are LGHNA and YSLEER. This CDR3 spans 15 amino acids. V shed 1 base and J shed 7 bases, with 16 bases lying between them. The chain's CDR3 is CASSQAFSRADEAFF. For the CDR3, the DNA is TGCGCCAGCAGCCAAGCATTTAGCAGGGCGGATGAAGCTTTCTTT.

This clonotype has a count of ten or more. The V and J genes are TRBV2 and TRBJ2-3; 12 positions match TRBD2. Germline CDR1 SNHLY, CDR2 FYNNEI. The ends lost 3 bases at V and 3 bases at J; junction bases unmatched: 10. The CDR3 has 18 residues. The CDR3 reads CASSDGSSGGALTDTQYF. CDR3 bases: TGTGCCAGCAGTGATGGGTCTAGCGGGGGGGCCCTGACAGATACGCAGTATTTT.

This clonotype was observed many times. The V gene is TRBV5-1, the J gene TRBJ2-3, with D perhaps matching TRBD2 (5 bases). Germline values: CDR1 SGHRS, CDR2 YFSETQ. The V and J ends lost 4 bases and 2 bases respectively, with 17 bases between them. The CDR3 runs to 16 residues. The CDR3 bases are TGCGCCAGCAGCCAGAATGACGGACTCACCACAGATACGCAGTATTTT. Amino acid sequence: CASSQNDGLTTDTQYF.

This clonotype appeared many times. The chain is built from TRBV4-3 and TRBJ1-1; D gene uncertain. Germline assignment: CDR1 LGHNA and CDR2 YSLEER. Trimming took off 0 bases at V and 1 base at J, with 12 bases between the two ends. This CDR3 comprises 16 residues. In nucleotides, the CDR3 is TGCGCCAGCAGCCAAGAAAGGGCAACAGAGAACACTGAAGCTTTCTTT. It encodes CASSQERATENTEAFF.

The chain is built from TRBV2 and TRBJ1-5; TRBD1 agrees at 7 bases. Losses at the gene ends were 3 bases for V and 0 bases for J; bases not matched to a gene: 11. CDR1 and CDR2 from the germline V gene are SNHLY and FYNNEI. This CDR3 is built from 18 residues. The CDR3 reads CASSDWDRYYISNQPQHF. The CDR3, as DNA: TGTGCCAGCAGTGATTGGGACAGATACTACATTAGCAATCAGCCCCAGCATTTT. Full variable domain (remainder filled in from reference TRBV2 and TRBJ1-5): EPEVTQTPSHQVTQMGQEVILRCVPISNHLYFYWYRQILGQKVEFLVSFYNNEISEKSEIFDDQFSVERPDGSNFTLKIRSTKLEDSAMYFCASSDWDRYYISNQPQHFGDGTRLSIL.

In its sample, this clonotype was seen many times. The V and J genes are TRBV6-6 and TRBJ1-5; D is undetermined. CDR1 is MNHNY and CDR2 is SVGAGI in the germline V gene (reference sequence). The germline V and J ends were trimmed by 6 bases and 0 bases, with 9 bases remaining between them. This CDR3 is 14 amino acids long. The CDR3 loop is CASSHQRSNQPQHF. In DNA form, the CDR3 reads TGTGCCAGCAGCCATCAGCGTAGCAATCAGCCCCAGCATTTT.

This clonotype was counted many times. V is TRBV4-3 and J is TRBJ2-7, with 8 bases that match TRBD1. J gave up 0 bases and V 4 bases, and 8 bases lay outside the gene matches. Germline lookup yields CDR1 LGHNA and CDR2 YSLEER. The CDR3 is 16 amino acids. CDR3 DNA sequence: TGCGCCAGCAGCCGGAGCCGGACAGGGAGCTCCTACGAGCAGTACTTC. Amino acid sequence: CASSRSRTGSSYEQYF.

This clonotype showed up just a few times. The junction shows a germline mismatch at one end, possibly a read error. The rearrangement uses TRBV12-3 or TRBV12-4 and TRBJ1-1, with D possibly matching TRBD1 (6 bases). CDR3 length: 14 residues. CDR3 loop: CASRGDKLNAEAFF. As DNA, the CDR3 is TGTGCCAGCAGGGGGGACAAATTGAACGCTGAAGCTTTCTTT.

This clonotype was observed many times. This chain connects TRBV27 to TRBJ2-7; no reliable D call. The ends were cut back, 5 bases at V and 2 bases at J, with 10 bases in the middle. CDR1 is MNHEY and CDR2 is SMNVEV in the germline V gene (reference sequence). CDR3 length: 13 amino acids. The CDR3 nucleotides read TGTGCCAGCAGTAAGACCCCGACCTACGAGCAGTACTTC. Encoded protein: CASSKTPTYEQYF.

Regarding this clonotype: This sequence may be a read error, since a much larger clone differs from it by one base. The genes are TRBV12-3 or TRBV12-4 and TRBJ2-1; D tentatively reads TRBD1 or TRBD2 (5 bases each). V dropped 3 bases and J dropped 7 bases, with 16 bases sitting between them. The CDR3 runs 15 residues. The CDR3 DNA reads TGTGCCAGCAGTTTGTTTTCCCGGGGCGGGAATGAGCAGTTCTTC. Translating it yields CASSLFSRGGNEQFF.

This clonotype was seen only a few times. The CDR3 DNA is TGTGCCAGTAGTATAGCCGGGGGCGTCTTCGCTCCTGAAGCTTTCTTT. Its protein product is CASSIAGGVFAPEAFF. The V and J genes are TRBV19 and TRBJ1-1; TRBD1 might be the D (6 bases). V was pared by 1 base and J by 6 bases, with 18 bases between. The CDR3 has 16 residues. Germline CDR1 is LNHDA and CDR2 is SQIVND (reference sequence).

This clonotype has just one count. A much larger clone is a single base away; this may be a read error. V and J are TRBV20-1 and TRBJ1-1; D gene ambiguous. Per germline, CDR1 DFQATT and CDR2 SNEGSKA (reference sequence). The CDR3 is made up of 12 amino acids. The CDR3 loop reads CSATDTNPEAFF. CDR3 in DNA: TGCAGTGCTACTGACACGAACCCTGAAGCTTTCTTT.

At least ten counts were recorded for this clonotype. The rearrangement uses TRBV12-3 or TRBV12-4 and TRBJ2-6; 11 nucleotides agree with TRBD1. V shed 5 bases and J 0 bases; nucleotides not matched to a gene: 6. There are 18 residues in the CDR3. The CDR3 DNA sequence: TGTGCCAGCAGTCCGGGACAGGGGGTATCCTCTGGGGCCAACGTCCTGACTTTC. Translation: CASSPGQGVSSGANVLTF.

The sample holds many counts of this clonotype. The chain uses TRBV19 and TRBJ2-7; D possibly uses TRBD1 or TRBD2 (5 bases each). Germline V gene lookup returns CDR1 LNHDA and CDR2 SQIVND (reference sequence). Trimming removed 5 bases from V and 3 bases from J, with 11 bases in between. CDR3 size: 13 residues. The CDR3 DNA reads TGTGCCAGTAGTTCCGATGGGGGCTACGAGCAGTACTTC. The encoded protein is CASSSDGGYEQYF.

The sample holds many counts of this clonotype. The chain links TRBV27 to TRBJ2-6; D might be TRBD1 (6 bases). V lost 6 bases and J lost 0, with 12 bases in between. Germline loops: CDR1 MNHEY, CDR2 SMNVEV (reference sequence). The CDR3 runs 16 residues. For the CDR3, the DNA is TGTGCCAGCAGAAGGGACAACTACTCTGGGGCCAACGTCCTGACTTTC. It translates to CASRRDNYSGANVLTF.

The sample holds many counts of this clonotype. V is TRBV19 and J is TRBJ2-4, with D possibly TRBD1 on 5 matching bases. Germline lookup yields CDR1 LNHDA and CDR2 SQIVND (reference sequence). The V end was cut by 6 bases, the J end by 3 bases, with 18 bases between. The CDR3 consists of 16 residues. The CDR3 loop reads CASSSGQRSYKNIQYF. DNA of the CDR3: TGTGCCAGTAGCTCAGGGCAGAGGTCTTACAAAAACATTCAGTACTTC. Complete variable domain (other parts from reference TRBV19 and TRBJ2-4): DGGITQSPKYLFRKEGQNVTLSCEQNLNHDAMYWYRQDPGQGLRLIYYSQIVNDFQKGDIAEGYSVSREKKESFPLTVTSAQKNPTAFYLCASSSGQRSYKNIQYFGAGTRLSVL.

There are many counts of this clonotype. V is TRBV7-9 and J is TRBJ1-1; D might be TRBD1 (6 bases). With 4 bases removed from V and 1 base from J, the gap between germline ends came to 13 bases. Germline CDR1 reads SEHNR; CDR2 reads FQNEAQ (reference sequence). CDR3 length: 15 residues. For the CDR3, the DNA is TGTGCCAGCAGCTCCAGGACAGCCCCGAACACTGAAGCTTTCTTT. This codes for CASSSRTAPNTEAFF.

The chain employs TRBV11-2 and TRBJ1-1, with D perhaps TRBD1 (5 bases). V was shortened by 5 bases and J by 6 bases, with 16 bases between the two germline ends. Germline CDR1 is SGHAT and CDR2 is FQNNGV. This CDR3 spans 14 amino acids. The CDR3 sequence is CASSITGTPAEAFF. In nucleotides, the CDR3 is TGTGCCAGCAGCATAACCGGGACGCCGGCTGAAGCTTTCTTT.

This clonotype was recorded once. A read error is possible here, since a much larger clone lies one base away. J is TRBJ2-7 and V is TRBV5-6; no definite D call. The CDR3 length is 12 residues. V was pared by 6 bases and J by 7 bases, with 14 bases between. The V gene's germline CDR1 is SGHDT and CDR2 YYEEEE. The CDR3 region is CASTRGSWEQYF. For the CDR3, the DNA is TGTGCCAGCACTCGCGGCAGCTGGGAGCAGTACTTC.

This clonotype has a count of ten or more. CDR3 coding DNA: TGTGCCAGCAGCCAACTCACAGAGGGTGGGGACGGAGGGCAGGTGCAGTACTTC. This translates into CASSQLTEGGDGGQVQYF. V and J are TRBV4-2 and TRBJ2-7, with a possible D match to TRBD2 (6 bases). This CDR3 contains 18 residues. Trimming removed 2 bases from V and 9 bases from J, with 29 bases in between. The germline CDR1 and CDR2 sequences are LGHNA and YNFKEQ.

This clonotype occurred many times. The CDR3 region is CASTDTSDATDTQYF. The CDR3 nucleotides are TGTGCCAGCACCGACACTAGCGACGCCACAGATACGCAGTATTTT. This chain connects TRBV12-3 or TRBV12-4 to TRBJ2-3; 7 nucleotides align to TRBD2. This CDR3 has 15 amino acids. V dropped 7 bases and J dropped 2; count of bases not matched to a gene: 9.

Concerning this clonotype itself: Given a much more abundant clone one base away, this may be a read error. This rearrangement joins TRBV27 to TRBJ1-6, with D uncertain. Per the germline V gene, CDR1 is MNHEY and CDR2 is SMNVEV (reference sequence). The CDR3 consists of 13 residues. Written as DNA, the CDR3 is TGTGCCAGCAGTTTAGGATTAAATTCACCCCGCCACTTT. Translated: CASSLGLNSPRHF.

The rearrangement uses TRBV13 and TRBJ1-6, with TRBD1 as a possible D gene (6 bases). V dropped 4 bases and J dropped 6 bases, with 13 bases sitting between them. Germline V gene sequence: CDR1 PRHDT, CDR2 FYEKMQ (reference sequence). The CDR3 is made up of 15 amino acids. CDR3: CASSSPGQSNSPLHF. The CDR3 DNA is TGTGCCAGCAGCTCACCGGGACAAAGTAATTCACCCCTCCACTTT.

Ten or more counts support this clonotype. The chain carries TRBV5-5 and TRBJ2-5, with unresolved D. Germline CDR1 SGHKS, CDR2 YYEKEE (reference sequence). The V end was cut by 0 bases, the J end by 2 bases, with 5 bases between. This CDR3 contains 13 residues. The CDR3: CASSLVAQETQYF. The CDR3 DNA reads TGTGCCAGCAGCTTGGTGGCACAAGAGACCCAGTACTTC.

This clonotype was seen just once. A much larger clone lies a single base off, so this may be a read error. The chain employs TRBV7-2 and TRBJ2-7; D not certain. Between the trimmed V and J ends, which lost 1 base and 2 bases, there was a span of 12 bases. The germline CDR1 and CDR2 sequences are SGHTA and FQGNSA. CDR3 size: 15 residues. The CDR3 region has the DNA TGTGCCAGCAGCTTAGTCGCGACACCAGCCTACGAGCAGTACTTC. It specifies CASSLVATPAYEQYF.